Listed below are T cell receptor beta chains from one sample, sequenced in a study of T cells after yellow fever vaccination. TCRdb itself ran the 5' RACE reads through MiXCR, one entry per CDR3 protein. The data contain about 240,000 distinct CDR3 sequences, around 7% of them seen just once; the ten biggest clones take up about 0.9%. The starting material was CD4+ T cells sorted from PBMCs, obtained 15 days after the yellow fever booster vaccination. Receptor source: a man under 40 who received the YFV17D yellow fever vaccine. CDR3s include the opening cysteine and the closing phenylalanine or tryptophan. D genes are given only for firm matches.

len	v_gene	d_gene	CDR3aa
15	TRBV18	NA	CASSPAGYMNTEAFF
14	TRBV14	NA	CASSQDPANTEAFF
15	TRBV12-3/TRBV12-4	NA	CASSLFRDRNQPQHF
16	TRBV5-1	TRBD2	CASYLRAGGVTDTQYF
15	TRBV3-1	NA	CASSQVLASTYEQYF
15	TRBV7-6	NA	CASSLNSAGVLEQYF
15	TRBV7-2	TRBD2	CASSLEREDHYEQYF
18	TRBV6-5	NA	CASSYSLRRLGGPETQYF
15	TRBV7-2	NA	CASSLAFRGPYEQYF
14	TRBV7-2	NA	CASSPREVWYEQYF
18	TRBV11-2	NA	CASSPTGVRTSNYNEQFF
14	TRBV7-8	NA	CASSSHRVPYEQYF
12	TRBV30	NA	CAWSVEGYGYTF
13	TRBV3-1	NA	CASSQERRDEQFF
15	TRBV6-8	NA	CASSRKTGDNQPQHF
14	TRBV7-9	NA	CASNEAGGGHEQFF
15	TRBV4-3	TRBD2	CASSQDLAGPYEQYF
16	TRBV6-5	NA	CASSLSQGGSYNEQFF
14	TRBV7-2	NA	CASSFQWESSEQYF
16	TRBV3-1	TRBD2	CASSQWGAGDTDTQYF
15	TRBV30	TRBD2	CAWSVLAGDTGELFF